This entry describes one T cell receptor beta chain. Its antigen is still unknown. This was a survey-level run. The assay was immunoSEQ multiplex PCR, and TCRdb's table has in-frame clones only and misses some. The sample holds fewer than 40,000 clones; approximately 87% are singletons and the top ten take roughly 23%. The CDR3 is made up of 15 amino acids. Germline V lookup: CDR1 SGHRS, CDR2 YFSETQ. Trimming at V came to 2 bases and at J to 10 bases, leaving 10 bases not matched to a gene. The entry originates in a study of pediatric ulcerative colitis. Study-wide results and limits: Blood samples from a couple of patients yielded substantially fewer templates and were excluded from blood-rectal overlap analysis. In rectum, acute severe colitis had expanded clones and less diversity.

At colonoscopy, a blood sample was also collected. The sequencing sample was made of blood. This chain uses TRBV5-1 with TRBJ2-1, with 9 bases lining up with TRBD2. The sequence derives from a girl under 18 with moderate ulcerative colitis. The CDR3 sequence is CASSLAGGPGVEQFF. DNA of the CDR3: TGCGCCAGCAGCTTAGCGGGGGGCCCCGGGGTGGAGCAGTTCTTC. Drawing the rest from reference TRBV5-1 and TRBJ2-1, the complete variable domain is KAGVTQTPRYLIKTRGQQVTLSCSPISGHRSVSWYQQTPGQGLQFLFEYFSETQRNKGNFPGRFSGRQFSNSRSEMNVSTLELGDSALYLCASSLAGGPGVEQFFGPGTRLTVL.